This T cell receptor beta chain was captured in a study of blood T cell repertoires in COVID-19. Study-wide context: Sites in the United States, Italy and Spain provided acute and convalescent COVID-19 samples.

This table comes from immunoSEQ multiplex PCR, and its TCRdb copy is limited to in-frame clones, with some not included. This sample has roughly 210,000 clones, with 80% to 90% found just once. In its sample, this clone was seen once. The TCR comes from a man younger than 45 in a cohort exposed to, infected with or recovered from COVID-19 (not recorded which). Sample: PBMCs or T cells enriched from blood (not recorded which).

The CDR3, as DNA: TGTGCCAGCAGGGCAGGGCGAGCTTTCTTT. This encodes CASRAGRAFF. The J gene is TRBJ1-1, the V gene TRBV28; D is possibly TRBD1 (5 bases). V lost 6 bases and J 10 bases, leaving 9 bases between the germline ends. CDR1 and CDR2 from the germline V gene are MDHEN and SYDVKM. The length of the CDR3 is 10 residues.